The 13 T cell receptor beta chains in this list originate from one sample, sequenced in a study of CD8 T cells in Susac syndrome. The authors reverse transcribed roughly 0.5 to 1 ug RNA with random hexamers. TCRdb re-analysed the immunoSEQ multiplex PCR reads in MiXCR, keeping a single row per CDR3 protein. The repertoire has around 80,000 distinct CDR3 sequences, 95% to 96% of them found once; the top ten carry approximately 0.39%. Sequenced sample: CD8+ T cells from PBMCs. All receptors come from a human donor with Susac syndrome.

This rearrangement joins TRBV7-2 to TRBJ2-7, with no clear D. The CDR3 extends over 13 amino acids. Germline-derived CDR1 and CDR2 are SGHTA and FQGNSA. V was clipped by 1 base and J by 7 bases, with 11 bases between them. This chain's CDR3 is CASSLGWTEEQYF. CDR3 nucleotides: TGTGCCAGCAGCTTAGGATGGACGGAGGAGCAGTACTTC.

The rearrangement uses TRBV3-1 and TRBJ2-7, with D perhaps TRBD2 (6 bases). CDR3 length: 15 residues. CDR1 and CDR2 (germline): LGHDT, YNNKEL (reference sequence). V gave up 5 bases and J gave up 0 bases, with 14 bases separating them. CDR3 amino acids: CASSYGTSSSYEQYF. The CDR3 DNA is TGTGCCAGCAGCTACGGGACTTCGAGCTCCTACGAGCAGTACTTC.

V gene TRBV9 combines with J gene TRBJ2-7, with TRBD1 matching over 7 bases. Losses at the gene ends were 3 bases for V and 3 bases for J; bases not matched to a gene: 6. Germline V gives CDR1 SGDLS, CDR2 YYNGEE. The CDR3 has 14 amino acids. The CDR3: CASSAGQEFYEQYF. Written as DNA, the CDR3 is TGTGCCAGCAGCGCAGGACAGGAATTCTACGAGCAGTACTTC. Full variable domain (outside the CDR3, taken from reference TRBV9 and TRBJ2-7): DSGVTQTPKHLITATGQRVTLRCSPRSGDLSVYWYQQSLDQGLQFLIQYYNGEERAKGNILERFSAQQFPDLHSELNLSSLELGDSALYFCASSAGQEFYEQYFGPGTRLTVT.

This sequence joins TRBV9 and TRBJ2-5; D unresolved. The CDR3 has 15 residues. From germline, CDR1 is SGDLS and CDR2 YYNGEE. Trimming left V 4 bases short and J 1 base short, with 14 bases between. CDR3 sequence reads: CASSLTPYRQETQYF. The CDR3 DNA is TGTGCCAGCAGCTTAACCCCTTACCGCCAAGAGACCCAGTACTTC.

The genes are TRBV20-1 and TRBJ2-1, with 8 nucleotides matching TRBD2. Trimming at V came to 4 bases and at J to 3 bases, leaving 14 bases not matched to a gene. The CDR3 is made up of 17 amino acids. CDR1 and CDR2 from the germline V gene are DFQATT and SNEGSKA (reference sequence). CDR3 protein: CSATPVGSGMLYNEQFF. As DNA, the CDR3 is TGCAGTGCTACTCCTGTAGGTAGCGGGATGCTCTACAATGAGCAGTTCTTC.

This rearrangement joins TRBV14 to TRBJ1-1, with D unresolved. This CDR3 region has 15 residues. V lost 6 bases and J lost 3, with 17 bases in between. Germline V gene sequence: CDR1 SGHDN, CDR2 FVKESK. CDR3 coding DNA: TGTGCCAGCAGGAGCTCACGGGAAGGATACACTGAAGCTTTCTTT. This gives the protein CASRSSREGYTEAFF.

The gene calls are TRBV12-5 and TRBJ2-1; unclear D gene. CDR1 LGHNT and CDR2 FRNRAP come from the germline V gene. CDR3 length equals 12 residues. Trimming shortened V by 7 bases and J by 7 bases, and 11 bases separated the two germline ends. CDR3 region: CASASTGNEQFF. The CDR3 DNA sequence: TGTGCTAGTGCTTCGACTGGGAATGAGCAGTTCTTC.

The chain carries TRBV5-1 and TRBJ2-7; TRBD2 is a possible D gene (5 bases). The V gene's germline CDR1 is SGHRS and CDR2 YFSETQ. V was clipped by 3 bases and J by 3 bases, with 7 bases between them. CDR3 length: 12 amino acids. Here the CDR3 DNA reads TGCGCCAGCAGCTATGAGGGCTACGAGCAGTACTTC. This translates into CASSYEGYEQYF.

This chain links TRBV20-1 with TRBJ2-1, with 7 bases aligning to TRBD2. The CDR3 runs to 16 residues. Per germline, CDR1 DFQATT and CDR2 SNEGSKA (reference sequence). Trimming cost V 4 bases and J 2 bases; bases outside gene matches: 11. CDR3 DNA sequence: TGCAGTGCTATCGAAGAGGGGAGCGGGACCTACAATGAGCAGTTCTTC. Its translation is CSAIEEGSGTYNEQFF.

The chain carries TRBV20-1 and TRBJ2-1; 9 bases are shared with TRBD2. V trimming: 0 bases; J trimming: 1 base; junction bases outside the gene matches: 10. The CDR3 loop spans 18 amino acids. Germline values: CDR1 DFQATT, CDR2 SNEGSKA (reference sequence). CDR3 residues: CSARDSASGTRSYNEQFF. In DNA, the CDR3 is TGCAGTGCTAGAGATTCAGCTAGCGGGACACGATCCTACAATGAGCAGTTCTTC.

The chain employs TRBV7-8 and TRBJ1-2; D call uncertain. Germline-derived CDR1 and CDR2 are SGHVS and FQNEAQ. The CDR3 covers 13 residues. The V and J ends lost 4 bases and 8 bases respectively, with 14 bases between them. As DNA, the CDR3 is TGTGCCAGCAGCTCGGCCGGTCCAAGAGGCTACACCTTC. Amino acid sequence: CASSSAGPRGYTF.

The gene calls are TRBV7-9 and TRBJ2-4, with 7 bases matching TRBD1. The CDR3 is made up of 14 amino acids. Germline trimming cut 5 bases from V and 3 bases from J; bases unmatched to any gene: 4. Per germline, CDR1 SEHNR and CDR2 FQNEAQ (reference sequence). In nucleotides, the CDR3 is TGTGCCAGCAGCCAGGGGGACGGCAAAAACATTCAGTACTTC. This codes for CASSQGDGKNIQYF.

The gene calls are TRBV14 and TRBJ1-2; TRBD1 matches 7 bases. The V gene's germline CDR1 is SGHDN and CDR2 FVKESK. Unmatched junction bases numbered 6, after V lost 4 bases and J lost 4 bases. The CDR3 is made up of 14 amino acids. CDR3 sequence (DNA): TGTGCCAGCAGCCCCGGGACAGCCTCCTATGGCTACACCTTC. Amino acids: CASSPGTASYGYTF.